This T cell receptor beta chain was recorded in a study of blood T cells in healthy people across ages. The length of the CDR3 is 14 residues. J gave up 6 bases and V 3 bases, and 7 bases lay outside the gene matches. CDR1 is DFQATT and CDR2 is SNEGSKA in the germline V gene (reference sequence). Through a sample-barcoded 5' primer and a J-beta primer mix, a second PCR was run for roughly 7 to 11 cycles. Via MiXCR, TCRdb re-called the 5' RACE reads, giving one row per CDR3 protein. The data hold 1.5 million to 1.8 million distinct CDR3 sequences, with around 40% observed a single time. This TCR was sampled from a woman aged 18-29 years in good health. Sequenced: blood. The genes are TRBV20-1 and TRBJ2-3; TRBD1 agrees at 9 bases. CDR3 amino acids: CSASPGTGSDTQYF. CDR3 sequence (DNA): TGCAGTGCTAGTCCCGGGACAGGGTCTGATACGCAGTATTTT.